This T cell receptor beta chain was obtained from a study of OX40 agonist ivuxolimab in advanced cancers. Notes on the research overall: The costimulatory receptor OX40 (CD134) was targeted by ivuxolimab, a fully human IgG2 agonistic monoclonal antibody. Intravenous ivuxolimab was administered to patients every 2 weeks at six dose levels: 0.01, 0.1, 0.3, 1.5, 3 and 10 mg/kg. The dose-escalation cohort was 82.7% male with a mean age of approximately 60 years, ranging from roughly 20 to 80. Among the approximately 50 dose-escalation patients, about 20 had hepatocellular carcinoma, 15 melanoma, 9 renal cell carcinoma and 9 head and neck cancer. Patients were allowed to have had prior anti-PD-1, anti-PD-L1 or anti-CTLA-4 therapy, and 40% of the dose-escalation patients had previously received checkpoint inhibitors. The monotherapy dose-escalation portion (N of about 50 patients) of the phase I ivuxolimab trial is reported in the paper. The purpose of peripheral TCRbeta sequencing was to test whether ivuxolimab changed TCR sequence diversity and led to clonal T-cell expansion. Three dose-escalation patients achieved partial responses, one with hepatocellular carcinoma and two with cutaneous melanoma.

For sequencing of the TCRbeta CDR3 region, genomic DNA was extracted from the sorted cells. TCRbeta CDR3 regions were sequenced using the immunoSEQ Assay. The table was pulled from immuneACCESS by TCRdb, which kept in-frame rearrangements only. Such tables lose some clones; where checked, under half of the loss comes from unresolved V genes, and the rest has no known cause. This sample has roughly 95,000 clones in its table, and 70% to 90% of those were observed once. The top ten hold around 1.8% of the sample. This clone was detected once. Its antigen is not yet known. No clone much larger than this one lies a single base away; base qualities are absent. What the work shows at the level of the full study, not this receptor alone: The antigen specificity of the peripheral T cells that underwent clonal expansion was not determined. In the 0.1-3.0 mg/kg groups, partial responders were among the patients with the lowest normalized peripheral clonal expansion, particularly in CD8+ T cells. After ivuxolimab, more expanded clones were found on average in CD8+ T cells than in CD4+ T cells. Low levels of normalized T-cell clonal expansion were also seen in some patients who did not respond. At doses from 0.1 to 3.0 mg/kg, clonal expansion was seen in both CD4+ and CD8+ blood T cells between baseline and week 6.

The trial excluded patients who had a history of autoimmune disease or who were on systemic immunosuppression. In every dose cohort, peripheral blood was drawn for TCR sequencing at baseline, cycle 4 day 1, and cycle 7 day 1. The samples were drawn from a first-in-human, open-label, multicenter phase I dose-escalation trial of ivuxolimab. Adults with locally advanced or metastatic melanoma, renal cell, hepatocellular, or head and neck squamous cell carcinoma were enrolled in the trial. CD4+ and CD8+ T cells were sorted separately from peripheral blood before TCR sequencing. Ends trimmed: V by 4 bases, J by 5 bases; bases unmatched to a gene: 2. For CDR1 and CDR2, the germline V gene lists KGHSH and LQKENI. The CDR3 spans 13 residues, from the cysteine through the phenylalanine. Only CDR3 DNA remains: 39 bases, in frame from the first base.

This receptor was taken from an adult with an advanced solid tumor such as melanoma, head and neck, liver or kidney cancer. The rearranged chain carries TRBV18 and TRBJ2-1, with 7 junctional bases fitting TRBD2. The input for sequencing was CD4+ or CD8+ T cells sorted from blood, taken in a trial of the OX40 agonist ivuxolimab. CDR3 region: CASSREGNNEQFF. The sequenced DNA is TGTGCCAGCTCACGGGAGGGGAACAATGAGCAGTTCTTC. Beyond the CDR3, the reference TRBV18 and TRBJ2-1 genes provide the residues; the full variable domain reads: NAGVMQNPRHLVRRRGQEARLRCSPMKGHSHVYWYRQLPEEGLKFMVYLQKENIIDESGMPKERFSAEFPKEGPSILRIQQVVRGDSAAYFCASSREGNNEQFFGPGTRLTVL.